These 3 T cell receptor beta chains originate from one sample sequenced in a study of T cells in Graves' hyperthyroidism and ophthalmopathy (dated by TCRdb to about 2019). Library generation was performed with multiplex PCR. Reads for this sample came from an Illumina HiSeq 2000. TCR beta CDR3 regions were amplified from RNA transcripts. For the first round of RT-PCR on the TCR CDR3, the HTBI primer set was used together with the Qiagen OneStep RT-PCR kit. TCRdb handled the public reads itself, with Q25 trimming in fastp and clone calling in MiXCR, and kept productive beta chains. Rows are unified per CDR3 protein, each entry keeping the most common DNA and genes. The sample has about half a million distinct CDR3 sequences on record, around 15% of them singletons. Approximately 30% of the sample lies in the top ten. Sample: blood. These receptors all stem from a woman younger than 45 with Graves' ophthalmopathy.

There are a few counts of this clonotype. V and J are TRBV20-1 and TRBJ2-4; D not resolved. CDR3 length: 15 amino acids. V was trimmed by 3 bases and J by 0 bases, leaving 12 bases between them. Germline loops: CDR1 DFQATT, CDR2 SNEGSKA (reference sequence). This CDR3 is CSASLLELAKNIQYF. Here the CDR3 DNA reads TGCAGTGCTAGCCTGTTGGAACTAGCCAAAAACATTCAGTACTTC.

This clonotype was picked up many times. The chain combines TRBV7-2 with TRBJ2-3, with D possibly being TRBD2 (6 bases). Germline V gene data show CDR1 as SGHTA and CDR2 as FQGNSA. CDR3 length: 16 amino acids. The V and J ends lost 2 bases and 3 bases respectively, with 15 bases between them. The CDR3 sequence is CASSLRGAGETDTQYF. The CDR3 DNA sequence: TGTGCCAGCAGCTTACGCGGGGCCGGGGAAACAGATACGCAGTATTTT.

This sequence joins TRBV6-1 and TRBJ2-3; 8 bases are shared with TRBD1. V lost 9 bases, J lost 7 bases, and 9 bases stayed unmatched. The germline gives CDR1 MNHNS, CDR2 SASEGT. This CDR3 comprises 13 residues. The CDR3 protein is CASSGQATNTQYF. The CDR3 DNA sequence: TGTGCCAGTTCGGGACAGGCGACGAATACGCAGTATTTT.